The 19 T cell receptor beta chains reported below all come from one sample, sequenced in a study of HIV-infected patients and healthy controls. About 550 ng RNA was reverse transcribed with alpha and beta constant-region primers. Separate chain-specific third strand synthesis with multiplexing indices produced the alpha and beta libraries. In TCRdb, the 5' RACE reads were re-called with MiXCR into one record per CDR3 protein. The table lists 18,000 or so distinct CDR3 sequences, 8.5% to 9% of them singletons, with 21% in the top ten. Follow-up blood was drawn about 14 weeks, roughly three months, after antiretroviral therapy began. Whole blood was used without fractionation, so all unsorted peripheral T cells were included. This material consisted of blood, taken during antiretroviral therapy. The receptors come from an adult with HIV infection.

There are many counts of this clonotype. The chain employs TRBV10-3 and TRBJ2-7; TRBD1 agrees at 7 bases. V gave up 4 bases and J gave up 4 bases; unmatched junction bases: 13. The CDR3 consists of 16 residues. Germline CDR1 is ENHRY and CDR2 is SYGVKD. CDR3 region: CAISGLTGTDVYEQYF. The CDR3 DNA sequence: TGTGCCATCAGTGGGTTAACCGGGACAGATGTTTACGAGCAGTACTTC.

The chain couples TRBV25-1 to TRBJ1-2, with D possibly being TRBD1 (6 bases). This CDR3 has 12 residues. V lost 8 bases to trimming and J lost 5 bases, with 12 bases between them. The V gene's germline CDR1 is MGHDK and CDR2 SYGVNS. CDR3 sequence: CASGRGLYGYTF. CDR3 in DNA: TGTGCCAGCGGTAGGGGGTTGTATGGCTACACCTTC.

This clonotype was counted many times. This sequence joins TRBV29-1 and TRBJ2-1, with D maybe TRBD2 (6 bases). Deletions cut 8 bases from V and 2 bases from J, with 13 bases between. The CDR3 has 13 amino acids. The germline V gene has CDR1 SQVTM and CDR2 ANQGSEA. Here the CDR3 reads CSSERVPYNEQFF. The CDR3 region has the DNA TGCAGCTCTGAGCGGGTTCCCTACAATGAGCAGTTCTTC.

In its sample, this clonotype was seen many times. This chain connects TRBV18 to TRBJ2-7; 8 bases fit TRBD1. After removal of 6 bases from V and 2 bases from J, the junction contained 6 bases not matched to a gene. Germline V CDR1 and CDR2: KGHSH, LQKENI. This CDR3 region has 14 residues. CDR3 DNA sequence: TGTGCCAGCTCGGACAGGGAAGATCCCTACGAGCAGTACTTC. It codes for CASSDREDPYEQYF.

In its sample, this clonotype was seen many times. CDR3 coding DNA: TGTGCCAGCAGTGGGACTATCCACACAGATACGCAGTATTTT. It yields the protein CASSGTIHTDTQYF. The chain joins TRBV2 to TRBJ2-3; D is possibly TRBD2 (6 bases). The germline V and J ends were trimmed by 4 bases and 2 bases, with 10 bases remaining between them. CDR3 length: 14 amino acids. Per germline, CDR1 SNHLY and CDR2 FYNNEI.

The table lists this clonotype with many counts. V usage is TRBV29-1 and J usage is TRBJ1-2; D ambiguous. Trimming removed 1 base at V and 4 bases at J, with 13 bases between. CDR1 SQVTM and CDR2 ANQGSEA come from the germline V gene. This CDR3 is built from 14 residues. CDR3 in DNA: TGCAGCGTTGAAGCCCCCGGACGGTTCTATGGCTACACCTTC. Protein sequence: CSVEAPGRFYGYTF.

This clonotype was seen at least ten times. The chain carries TRBV7-9 and TRBJ2-2, with D possibly called TRBD1 or TRBD2 (5 bases each). Trimming took 4 bases from V and 0 from J, leaving 6 bases between them. The CDR3 is 14 amino acids. The germline CDR1 and CDR2 sequences are SEHNR and FQNEAQ (reference sequence). The CDR3: CASSSGPNTGELFF. The CDR3, as DNA: TGTGCCAGCAGCTCGGGACCGAACACCGGGGAGCTGTTTTTT.

In its sample, this clonotype was seen many times. V usage is TRBV4-1 and J usage is TRBJ2-1, with 7 bases matching TRBD2. CDR3 length: 16 residues. V was pared by 0 bases and J by 8 bases, with 10 bases of the junction left unmatched. Germline V gene lookup returns CDR1 MGHRA and CDR2 YSYEKL. The CDR3 DNA sequence: TGCGCCAGCAGCCAAGATAGGTGGGAGGGTTTCGATGAGCAGTTCTTC. Residues: CASSQDRWEGFDEQFF.

This clonotype was detected many times. The CDR3 region has the DNA TGTGCCAGCGGGGCGGAGAGCTCCTATAATTCACCCCTCCACTTT. Its protein product is CASGAESSYNSPLHF. The chain is built from TRBV2 and TRBJ1-6; perhaps TRBD1 as D (5 bases). Germline lookup yields CDR1 SNHLY and CDR2 FYNNEI. The CDR3 contains 15 residues. Trimming stripped 8 bases from V and 0 bases from J, with 11 bases between.

This clonotype was recorded at least ten times. The CDR3 DNA is TGTGCCAGCAGCCAAGCCGCCCCTACAGGGCCCACTGAAGCTTTCTTT. It encodes CASSQAAPTGPTEAFF. V usage is TRBV3-1 and J usage is TRBJ1-1; weak D call: TRBD1 (6 bases). Germline V gives CDR1 LGHDT, CDR2 YNNKEL (reference sequence). The CDR3 is 16 residues long. With 1 base removed from V and 4 bases from J, the gap between germline ends came to 16 bases.

The table lists this clonotype with many counts. The V and J genes are TRBV5-1 and TRBJ1-3; tentatively, D is TRBD1 (6 bases). Trimming removed 4 bases at V and 4 bases at J, with 24 bases between. The germline CDR1 and CDR2 sequences are SGHRS and YFSETQ. The CDR3 is 18 amino acids. This CDR3 is CASSPAWPRGSTGNTIYF. In DNA form, the CDR3 reads TGCGCCAGCAGCCCGGCCTGGCCCAGGGGCTCCACCGGAAACACCATATATTTT.

This clonotype appeared a few times. This chain links TRBV28 with TRBJ1-1; D unclear. Per the germline V gene, CDR1 is MDHEN and CDR2 is SYDVKM. V lost 2 bases, J lost 5 bases, and 9 bases lay in between. The CDR3 totals 13 residues. The CDR3 sequence is CASSLRPWTEAFF. The DNA for the CDR3 is TGTGCCAGCAGTTTAAGGCCTTGGACTGAAGCTTTCTTT.

Many counts were recorded for this clonotype. This rearrangement joins TRBV28 to TRBJ1-1, with D uncertain. The CDR3 has 12 residues. Trimming removed 5 bases at V and 1 base at J, with 5 bases between. Germline V CDR1 and CDR2: MDHEN, SYDVKM. The chain's CDR3 is CASSQQNTEAFF. The CDR3 nucleotides read TGTGCCAGCAGTCAACAGAACACTGAAGCTTTCTTT. The full variable domain, its missing parts supplied by reference TRBV28 and TRBJ1-1, is DVKVTQSSRYLVKRTGEKVFLECVQDMDHENMFWYRQDPGLGLRLIYFSYDVKMKEKGDIPEGYSVSREKKERFSLILESASTNQTSMYLCASSQQNTEAFFGQGTRLTVV.

This clonotype has at least ten counts. V is TRBV7-2 and J is TRBJ2-5, with no clear D. Deletions cut 5 bases from V and 0 bases from J, with 4 bases between. Germline V gene lookup returns CDR1 SGHTA and CDR2 FQGNSA. The CDR3 has 12 amino acids. This CDR3 is CASSEYQETQYF. The DNA for the CDR3 is TGTGCCAGCAGCGAGTACCAAGAGACCCAGTACTTC.

The table lists this clonotype with many counts. The chain uses TRBV6-6 and TRBJ2-3; D perhaps matches TRBD2 (6 bases). The ends were cut back, 6 bases at V and 6 bases at J, with 10 bases in the middle. CDR3 size: 12 residues. In germline, CDR1 is MNHNY, CDR2 SVGAGI (reference sequence). The CDR3 loop reads CASRAAGDTQYF. CDR3 in DNA: TGTGCCAGCAGGGCTGCGGGGGATACGCAGTATTTT.

This clonotype came up many times. The chain carries TRBV7-6 and TRBJ2-1; D is unclear. The V gene's germline CDR1 is SGHVS and CDR2 FNYEAQ. Trimming took 3 bases from V and 3 from J, leaving 15 bases between them. The CDR3 has 16 amino acids. This CDR3 reads CASSFALERIYNEQFF. DNA of the CDR3: TGTGCCAGCAGCTTCGCCCTGGAACGAATCTACAATGAGCAGTTCTTC.

This clonotype has a count of ten or more. The chain combines TRBV2 with TRBJ1-2; unclear D gene. CDR1 is SNHLY, CDR2 FYNNEI, per germline. The CDR3 extends over 14 amino acids. V was trimmed by 7 bases and J by 1 base, leaving 13 bases between them. The DNA of the CDR3 is TGTGCCAGCATGACGGAGTTAGGTAACTATGGCTACACCTTC. It specifies CASMTELGNYGYTF.

This chain links TRBV4-1 with TRBJ2-7, with D maybe TRBD1 (6 bases). Germline-derived CDR1 and CDR2 are MGHRA and YSYEKL. V shed 0 bases and J shed 5 bases, with 11 bases lying between them. The CDR3 covers 14 residues. The DNA for the CDR3 is TGCGCCAGCAGCCAAGAGCCAGGGGTCGACGAGCAGTACTTC. This encodes CASSQEPGVDEQYF.

The sample holds a few counts of this clonotype. The chain is built from TRBV10-3 and TRBJ2-5; TRBD1 matches 7 bases. Germline V gene lookup returns CDR1 ENHRY and CDR2 SYGVKD. Trimming took 0 bases from V and 5 from J; bases not matched to a gene: 12. This CDR3 region has 17 residues. The CDR3 DNA follows: TGTGCCATCAGTGAGTCGCCAGGGGGTTCGTCGATCGAGACCCAGTACTTC. Residues: CAISESPGGSSIETQYF.